The 17 T cell receptor beta chains presented below share a single source sample, sequenced in a study of identical twins. Via MiXCR, TCRdb re-called the 5' RACE reads, giving one row per CDR3 protein. There are approximately 190,000 distinct CDR3 sequences in the sample; 15% to 20% occur only once, and around two fifths lies in the top ten. The sample was also linked to a second study, of T cells expressing NK-cell markers.

The sample was CD8+ T cells sorted from blood. These receptor sequences come from a woman younger than 30 in good health.

This clonotype has a handful of counts. V and J are TRBV9 and TRBJ1-1; D perhaps matches TRBD1 (5 bases). CDR3 size: 15 residues. CDR1 and CDR2 (germline): SGDLS, YYNGEE. V lost 2 bases and J lost 6, with 17 bases in between. This chain's CDR3 is CASSVSGEVGAEAFF. CDR3 nucleotide sequence: TGTGCCAGCAGCGTGAGTGGGGAAGTGGGGGCTGAAGCTTTCTTT.

The chain carries TRBV5-1 and TRBJ2-1; 14 positions match TRBD2. Germline loops: CDR1 SGHRS, CDR2 YFSETQ. After removal of 0 bases from V and 8 bases from J, the junction contained 4 bases not matched to a gene. The CDR3 spans 16 residues. The CDR3 spells CASSLGLAGGLDEQFF. Written as DNA, the CDR3 is TGCGCCAGCAGCTTGGGACTAGCGGGAGGGTTAGATGAGCAGTTCTTC.

In regard to this clonotype: Because it lacks the conserved phenylalanine or tryptophan at the end, this CDR3 is likely a read error. The chain joins TRBV20-1 to TRBJ2-5; tentatively, D is TRBD1 or TRBD2 (5 bases each). The V gene's germline CDR1 is DFQATT and CDR2 SNEGSKA (reference sequence). The CDR3 is 16 residues long. V was clipped by 2 bases and J by 5 bases, with 21 bases between them. CDR3 sequence (DNA): TGCAGTGCTAGACCCCGGGACCAGTGGAAAGAGGAGACCCAGTACTAC. As protein: CSARPRDQWKEETQYY.

This clonotype was found many times. V gene TRBV29-1 combines with J gene TRBJ1-1, with no clear D. The CDR3 loop spans 11 amino acids. V dropped 6 bases and J dropped 6 bases, with 11 bases sitting between them. Germline CDR1 and CDR2: SQVTM and ANQGSEA. The CDR3 coding sequence is TGCAGCGTGGGGAACTGGGCTGAAGCTTTCTTT. This codes for CSVGNWAEAFF.

The J gene is TRBJ1-6, the V gene TRBV11-3, with 11 nucleotides matching TRBD1. V was clipped by 5 bases and J by 7 bases; unmatched bases: 7. Looked up from germline, CDR1 is SGHNT and CDR2 is YENEEA. CDR3 size: 16 residues. In DNA, the CDR3 is TGTGCCAGCAGCCCGACCGGACAGGGGGCAAATTCACCCCTCCACTTT. As protein: CASSPTGQGANSPLHF.

The J gene is TRBJ2-1, the V gene TRBV29-1; 13 nucleotides agree with TRBD2. Trimming removed 1 base from V and 4 bases from J; junction bases left unmatched: 1. Germline V gene lookup returns CDR1 SQVTM and CDR2 ANQGSEA. There are 15 residues in the CDR3. Written as DNA, the CDR3 is TGCAGCGTTGAAGGGACTAGCGGGGGTTACAATGAGCAGTTCTTC. It translates to CSVEGTSGGYNEQFF.

This clonotype was recorded a few times. This rearrangement joins TRBV4-1 to TRBJ1-1; possibly TRBD1 for D (5 bases). This CDR3 has 15 amino acids. The germline V gene has CDR1 MGHRA and CDR2 YSYEKL. The V gene lost 0 bases and the J gene lost 4 bases, with 12 bases spanning the gap. CDR3 sequence reads: CASSQEGRATTEAFF. CDR3 in DNA: TGCGCCAGCAGCCAAGAGGGGCGGGCCACCACTGAAGCTTTCTTT.

In this sample, this clonotype turned up many times. The chain is built from TRBV10-3 and TRBJ2-1; a weak D match, TRBD1 (5 bases). The CDR3 extends over 14 amino acids. Trimming shortened V by 2 bases and J by 8 bases, and 13 bases separated the two germline ends. Germline CDR1 ENHRY, CDR2 SYGVKD. The DNA of the CDR3 is TGTGCCATCAGTGAGCAGGGTGTTGGGGATGAGCAGTTCTTC. Protein sequence: CAISEQGVGDEQFF.

V and J are TRBV27 and TRBJ2-7, with 13 bases matching TRBD2. Germline V lookup: CDR1 MNHEY, CDR2 SMNVEV (reference sequence). The V and J ends lost 2 bases and 2 bases, in that order; junction bases with no gene match: 3. The CDR3 extends over 16 amino acids. In nucleotides, the CDR3 is TGTGCCAGCAGTTTACTACTAGCGGGAGGGCCCTACGAGCAGTACTTC. Translation: CASSLLLAGGPYEQYF.

The genes are TRBV7-9 and TRBJ2-3; no clear D. Germline V gives CDR1 SEHNR, CDR2 FQNEAQ (reference sequence). Trimming stripped 5 bases from V and 2 bases from J, with 8 bases between. There are 13 residues in the CDR3. This CDR3 is CASSRVLTDTQYF. Written as DNA, the CDR3 is TGTGCCAGCAGCCGTGTCCTCACAGATACGCAGTATTTT.

This clonotype was detected a few times. CDR3 nucleotides: TGTGCCAGCAGCGCAAGACAGGGGTATGGCTACACCTTC. Its translation: CASSARQGYGYTF. This chain joins TRBV9 and TRBJ1-2; 8 positions agree with TRBD1. The CDR3 has 13 amino acids. V was pared by 3 bases and J by 5 bases, with 3 bases of the junction left unmatched. The germline CDR1 and CDR2 sequences are SGDLS and YYNGEE.

This clonotype showed up just a few times. The chain uses TRBV7-9 and TRBJ2-7; D is possibly TRBD1 (7 bases). CDR3 length: 15 amino acids. Germline V gives CDR1 SEHNR, CDR2 FQNEAQ (reference sequence). V dropped 3 bases and J dropped 2 bases, with 14 bases sitting between them. CDR3 sequence reads: CASSFGRGVPYEQYF. The CDR3 region has the DNA TGTGCCAGCAGCTTTGGCAGGGGGGTCCCCTACGAGCAGTACTTC.

This clonotype occurred a few times. This chain uses TRBV27 with TRBJ2-2; a possible D gene is TRBD1 (6 bases). V lost 8 bases and J lost 4, with 8 bases in between. There are 12 residues in the CDR3. Germline V gene lookup returns CDR1 MNHEY and CDR2 SMNVEV (reference sequence). The CDR3 DNA is TGTGCCAGCGAAGGGGGCACCGGGGAGCTGTTTTTT. Amino acids: CASEGGTGELFF.

This clonotype was detected a few times. V usage is TRBV5-1 and J usage is TRBJ2-1; TRBD1 aligns across 9 bases. Trimming took 4 bases from V and 4 from J; bases not matched to a gene: 6. Germline V gene lookup returns CDR1 SGHRS and CDR2 YFSETQ. The CDR3 contains 15 residues. Here the CDR3 reads CASSSTGTGYNEQFF. DNA of the CDR3: TGCGCCAGCAGCAGCACCGGGACAGGGTACAATGAGCAGTTCTTC.

There are a few counts of this clonotype. The V gene is TRBV6-2 or TRBV6-3, the J gene TRBJ2-1; 9 nucleotides line up with TRBD2. Trimming took 7 bases from V and 8 from J; bases not matched to a gene: 12. Per germline, CDR1 MNHEY and CDR2 SVGEGT. This CDR3 spans 15 amino acids. The CDR3 spells CASIGERGAIYEQFF. CDR3 DNA sequence: TGTGCCAGCATAGGTGAGCGGGGGGCCATCTATGAGCAGTTCTTC.

The chain has TRBV9 and TRBJ1-5, with TRBD1 identical over 8 bases. The CDR3 loop spans 16 amino acids. Losses at the gene ends were 4 bases for V and 7 bases for J; bases not matched to a gene: 13. The germline V gene has CDR1 SGDLS and CDR2 YYNGEE. DNA of the CDR3: TGTGCCAGCAGCCTAGGTGCAGGGGGCCCTGGCCAGCCCCAGCATTTT. Its protein is CASSLGAGGPGQPQHF.

This clonotype turned up a few times. V and J are TRBV2 and TRBJ2-7; 9 nucleotides align to TRBD1. The CDR3 is made up of 15 amino acids. Germline V gene lookup returns CDR1 SNHLY and CDR2 FYNNEI. Unmatched junction bases numbered 8, after V lost 6 bases and J lost 2 bases. The CDR3 reads CASRKIGTGTYEQYF. Here the CDR3 DNA reads TGTGCCAGCAGAAAAATAGGGACAGGGACCTACGAGCAGTACTTC.